Listed below are T cell receptor beta chains from one sample, sequenced in a study of radiation and T cells in renal cell carcinoma. Profiled with immunoSEQ multiplex PCR; TCRdb holds only in-frame clones, not every one. The table includes roughly 45,000 clones, nearly 85% detected once. Material: blood, obtained from a patient whose treatment included radiotherapy and nephrectomy. The receptors stem from a woman in her 70s with renal cell carcinoma. The CDR3 runs from the conserved cysteine through the conserved F or W. D genes are given only for firm matches. Not all rows give a size; the values are once, few, many and, for expanded clones, a class.

j_gene	len	v_gene	d_gene	abundance	CDR3nt	CDR3aa
TRBJ2-2	13	TRBV7-9	TRBD1	few	TGTGCGGGGGACAGGGCGTACACCGGGGAGCTGTTTTTT	CAGDRAYTGELFF
TRBJ2-3	13	TRBV5-8	-	-	TGTGCCAGCAGCTTCGGTAGCACAGATACGCAGTATTTT	CASSFGSTDTQYF
TRBJ1-1	13	TRBV13	-	-	TGTGCCAGCAGCTCTAATTGGGAGACTGAAGCTTTCTTT	CASSSNWETEAFF
TRBJ1-2	18	TRBV18	-	-	TGTGCCAGCTCACCGAGGGCCCCTTCGGGGGCGGGTAACTATGGCTACACCTTC	CASSPRAPSGAGNYGYTF
TRBJ2-5	17	TRBV5-1	-	-	TGCGCCAGCAGCTTGGCCTATACAGGGGGGGGACAAGAGACCCAGTACTTC	CASSLAYTGGGQETQYF
TRBJ2-7	15	TRBV6-5	TRBD2	-	TGTGCCAGCAGAAGACGACTAGCGGACTCCTACGAGCAGTACTTC	CASRRRLADSYEQYF
TRBJ1-6	14	TRBV19	-	few	TGTGCCAGTAGTCCTGGGCAGGGTAATTCACCCCTCCACTTT	CASSPGQGNSPLHF
TRBJ2-2	13	TRBV27	TRBD2	few	TGTGCCAGCAGTCCGACTAGCGCCGGGGAGCTGTTTTTT	CASSPTSAGELFF
TRBJ2-3	19	TRBV15	TRBD1	once	TGTGCCACCAGCAGAGAGCCCCCTTCAGGGACAGGGAACACAGATACGCAGTATTTT	CATSREPPSGTGNTDTQYF
TRBJ2-3	16	TRBV5-1	TRBD2	-	TGCGCCAGCAGCATCTCCGCGGGAGGGACTGGTGATACGCAGTATTTT	CASSISAGGTGDTQYF
TRBJ2-2	11	TRBV30	-	medium-sized	TGTGCCTGGAAGGCGACCGGGGAGCTGTTTTTT	CAWKATGELFF
TRBJ2-5	15	TRBV7-2	TRBD2	-	TGTGCCAGCAGCTATAATGGACTAGCGGAAGAGACCCAGTACTTC	CASSYNGLAEETQYF
TRBJ2-7	13	TRBV7-6	TRBD2	-	TGTGCCAGCAGCTTGGGGACTACCTACGAGCAGTACTTC	CASSLGTTYEQYF
TRBJ1-5	14	TRBV6-5	TRBD1	-	TGTGCCAGCAGTCCACGGACAGGGAATCAGCCCCAGCATTTT	CASSPRTGNQPQHF
TRBJ1-1	15	TRBV9	-	-	TGTGCCAGCAGCGTAGTAGGCAGGGAAAGGACTGAAGCTTTCTTT	CASSVVGRERTEAFF
TRBJ1-1	17	TRBV28	-	-	TGTGCCAGCAGTCCTGGGGGGCCAGGGCTCATGAACACTGAAGCTTTCTTT	CASSPGGPGLMNTEAFF
TRBJ2-3	14	TRBV13	-	-	TGTGCCAGCAGCTTAGTTTTAACGGGAGATACGCAGTATTTT	CASSLVLTGDTQYF
TRBJ2-2	13	TRBV19	-	-	TGTGCCAGTACCCGCCCCGGGGCGAGGGAGCTGTTTTTT	CASTRPGARELFF
TRBJ1-1	14	TRBV5-1	-	-	TGCGCCAGCAGCTTGCGTCAGGTAACAGCTGAAGCTTTCTTT	CASSLRQVTAEAFF
TRBJ2-7	14	TRBV5-1	-	-	TGCGCCAGCAGCTTGGGGGGTTGGCTAACCGAGCAGTACTTC	CASSLGGWLTEQYF
TRBJ1-2	19	TRBV27	-	few	TGTGCCAGCAGTCCCTCGGTAGGTTACTCCGGACGGGGTAACTATGGCTACACCTTC	CASSPSVGYSGRGNYGYTF
TRBJ2-1	14	TRBV30	TRBD2	few	TGTGCCTGGACCCACAGCGGGAGGGGCAATGAGCAGTTCTTC	CAWTHSGRGNEQFF